One TCR beta chain is described in this entry. Its antigen is still unknown. This CDR3 contains 14 residues. The V gene's germline CDR1 is SGHDN and CDR2 FVKESK. The ends lost 3 bases at V and 3 bases at J; junction bases unmatched: 4. This sample was included in a study of cytomegalovirus exposure and HLA in healthy donors. PCR primers comprised 60 Vbeta and 13 Jbeta primers. The repertoire was sequenced with immunoSEQ multiplex PCR; TCRdb's copy has only in-frame clones and lacks some. Here the sample spans roughly 200,000 clones, roughly 80% being singletons. Points from the study as a whole: Later examination showed HLA-associated TCR beta chains had greater clonal expansion than equally common others. Highly shared sequence variants in one cluster were likely a sequencing artifact.

V is TRBV14 and J is TRBJ2-7; TRBD2 aligns across 8 bases. The TCR comes from a man younger than 40 in good health and CMV-seronegative. Specimen: PBMCs. CDR3 protein: CASSHTSGFYEQYF. The CDR3, as DNA: TGTGCCAGCAGCCATACTAGCGGTTTCTACGAGCAGTACTTC.